The 27 T cell receptor beta chains listed next were all sequenced from one sample in a study of radiation and T cells in renal cell carcinoma. Profiled with immunoSEQ multiplex PCR; TCRdb holds only in-frame clones, not every one. The data contain tens of thousands of clones, approximately 80% of them singletons. Time point described: baseline pretreatment blood. This sample's treatment: 15 Gy SBRT to primary tumor, nephrectomy 4 weeks later. The sequencing here drew on blood, taken from a patient whose treatment included radiotherapy and nephrectomy. The source of these receptors is a man aged 55 to 70 with renal cell carcinoma.

This chain joins TRBV5-1 and TRBJ2-1; D gene unclear. CDR1 and CDR2 from the germline V gene are SGHRS and YFSETQ. Trimming cost V 7 bases and J 1 base, with 6 bases left between them. This CDR3 spans 12 amino acids. The CDR3 nucleotides read TGCGCCAGCCAAACGTCCTACAATGAGCAGTTCTTC. It specifies CASQTSYNEQFF. Full variable domain (rest looked up from reference TRBV5-1 and TRBJ2-1): KAGVTQTPRYLIKTRGQQVTLSCSPISGHRSVSWYQQTPGQGLQFLFEYFSETQRNKGNFPGRFSGRQFSNSRSEMNVSTLELGDSALYLCASQTSYNEQFFGPGTRLTVL.

Written as DNA, the CDR3 is TGTGCCAGCTCAGAGGTTGGTTTTGGGCAGCCCCAGCATTTT. Protein: CASSEVGFGQPQHF. The chain employs TRBV18 and TRBJ1-5, with D hard to call. Germline CDR1 KGHSH, CDR2 LQKENI. This CDR3 is 14 amino acids long. The V end was cut by 5 bases, the J end by 7 bases, with 15 bases between.

This chain uses TRBV28 with TRBJ2-7; 9 bases are a match to TRBD1. Germline loops: CDR1 MDHEN, CDR2 SYDVKM. The V and J ends lost 6 bases and 5 bases, in that order; junction bases with no gene match: 11. The CDR3 extends over 15 amino acids. In nucleotides, the CDR3 is TGTGCCAGCAGAGCCTGGACAGGGGATGGCAACGAGCAGTACTTC. It yields the protein CASRAWTGDGNEQYF.

This clone was seen once. The J gene is TRBJ1-2, the V gene TRBV28; D gene ambiguous. Germline V lookup: CDR1 MDHEN, CDR2 SYDVKM. Trimming took off 2 bases at V and 5 bases at J, with 9 bases between the two ends. This CDR3 region has 13 residues. The CDR3 sequence is CASSLGWTYGYTF. CDR3 in DNA: TGTGCCAGCAGTTTAGGGTGGACGTATGGCTACACCTTC.

The V call is TRBV18, the J call TRBJ1-2; TRBD1 agrees at 8 bases. The CDR3 spans 12 residues. The J segment lost 6 bases and the V segment lost 6 bases, leaving 3 bases of the junction unmatched. CDR1 is KGHSH, CDR2 LQKENI, per germline. CDR3 nucleotide sequence: TGTGCCAGCTCCCCGACAGGGGATGGCTACACCTTC. Residues: CASSPTGDGYTF.

The rearrangement links TRBV19 to TRBJ2-1; 8 bases map to TRBD2. CDR1 is LNHDA, CDR2 SQIVND, per germline (reference sequence). This CDR3 contains 17 residues. Germline trimming cut 3 bases from V and 4 bases from J; bases unmatched to any gene: 11. In DNA form, the CDR3 reads TGTGCCAGTAGTATGGGTTCACTAGCGGTACTATACAATGAGCAGTTCTTC. Protein: CASSMGSLAVLYNEQFF.

The chain links TRBV7-3 to TRBJ2-3; no clear D gene. This CDR3 has 13 residues. Germline CDR1 is SGHTA and CDR2 is FQGTGA. Trimming pared 4 bases from V and 2 bases from J, leaving 7 bases between. CDR3 sequence reads: CASSYGPTDTQYF. The DNA of the CDR3 is TGTGCCAGCAGCTACGGACCCACAGATACGCAGTATTTT.

This chain connects TRBV21-1 to TRBJ1-2; no DNA check was done on the table's D call, TRBD1. TRBV21-1 is a pseudogene segment. The CDR3 is made up of 14 amino acids. The CDR3 DNA follows: TGTGCCAGCAGCTTACCTCAGGGGGACTATGGCTACACCTTC. This codes for CASSLPQGDYGYTF.

V gene TRBV9 combines with J gene TRBJ2-5; the D is unclear. Germline V CDR1 and CDR2: SGDLS, YYNGEE. V was clipped by 3 bases and J by 1 base, with 13 bases between them. This CDR3 is built from 15 residues. CDR3 sequence: CASSAIDHFQETQYF. CDR3 bases: TGTGCCAGCAGCGCGATCGACCATTTCCAAGAGACCCAGTACTTC.

This clone was seen more than once but under ten times. The rearrangement uses TRBV7-9 and TRBJ2-1; no clear D gene. Looked up from germline, CDR1 is SEHNR and CDR2 is FQNEAQ (reference sequence). The CDR3 runs 13 residues. Trimming took 1 base from V and 9 from J, leaving 10 bases between them. Here the CDR3 DNA reads TGTGCCAGCAGCTTAGGGGCTGCCGGTGAGCAGTTCTTC. Residues: CASSLGAAGEQFF.

The chain combines TRBV15 with TRBJ2-3, with D unclear. CDR1 is LNHNV and CDR2 is YYDKDF in the germline V gene (reference sequence). This CDR3 spans 14 amino acids. The ends were cut back, 0 bases at V and 5 bases at J, with 9 bases in the middle. CDR3 amino acids: CATSRDRTEDTQYF. In DNA form, the CDR3 reads TGTGCCACCAGCAGAGATAGAACAGAAGATACGCAGTATTTT. Using reference TRBV15 and TRBJ2-3 for the parts outside the CDR3, the full variable domain is DAMVIQNPRYQVTQFGKPVTLSCSQTLNHNVMYWYQQKSSQAPKLLFHYYDKDFNNEADTPDNFQSRRPNTSFCFLDIRSPGLGDTAMYLCATSRDRTEDTQYFGPGTRLTVL.

This clone was seen a handful of times. The gene calls are TRBV19 and TRBJ1-4, with 9 bases that match TRBD1. Germline lookup yields CDR1 LNHDA and CDR2 SQIVND (reference sequence). The CDR3 contains 14 residues. Losses at the gene ends were 7 bases for V and 8 bases for J; bases not matched to a gene: 8. The CDR3 spells CASNDRGRGEKLFF. The CDR3 nucleotides read TGTGCCAGTAATGACAGGGGGAGAGGAGAAAAACTGTTTTTT.

This clone was seen a handful of times. The chain recombines TRBV4-3 with TRBJ1-3, with 10 bases identical to TRBD1. This CDR3 comprises 16 residues. Germline assignment: CDR1 LGHNA and CDR2 YSLEER. With 1 base clipped from V and 8 bases from J, the junction kept 8 bases outside the gene matches. Here the CDR3 DNA reads TGCGCCAGCAGCCAAGTCGACAGGGGGCTTCTTCACACCATATATTTT. It translates to CASSQVDRGLLHTIYF.

This clone was detected only once. The chain couples TRBV6-1 to TRBJ1-1; D is possibly TRBD1 (5 bases). The V gene's germline CDR1 is MNHNS and CDR2 SASEGT. Trimming left V 3 bases short and J 5 bases short, with 10 bases between. This CDR3 has 13 amino acids. CDR3 in amino acids: CASSEQGWTEAFF. The CDR3 DNA sequence: TGTGCCAGCAGTGAGCAGGGATGGACTGAAGCTTTCTTT.

This chain uses TRBV6-5 with TRBJ2-7, with D hard to call. This CDR3 has 14 residues. CDR1 is MNHEY and CDR2 is SVGAGI in the germline V gene. The V end lost 0 bases, the J end lost 2 bases, and 8 bases lay between the germline ends. The CDR3 here is CASSYSDRTYEQYF. The CDR3 nucleotides read TGTGCCAGCAGTTACTCGGATCGGACCTACGAGCAGTACTTC.

The chain carries TRBV2 and TRBJ1-3; D gene unclear. The CDR3 runs 14 residues. Trimming removed 5 bases at V and 2 bases at J, with 10 bases between. Germline CDR1 reads SNHLY; CDR2 reads FYNNEI. DNA for the CDR3: TGTGCCAGCAGTTCATCTCAGGCTGGAAACACCATATATTTT. Translated: CASSSSQAGNTIYF.

The chain joins TRBV18 to TRBJ2-3; unclear D gene. The germline gives CDR1 KGHSH, CDR2 LQKENI. With 3 bases removed from V and 1 base from J, the gap between germline ends came to 8 bases. This CDR3 region has 14 residues. CDR3 nucleotides: TGTGCCAGCTCACCTGCGACGGGCACAGATACGCAGTATTTT. Its translation is CASSPATGTDTQYF.

The J gene is TRBJ2-5, the V gene TRBV27, with 15 bases identical to TRBD2. V was pared by 4 bases and J by 1 base, with 13 bases of the junction left unmatched. The length of the CDR3 is 20 residues. Germline V CDR1 and CDR2: MNHEY, SMNVEV (reference sequence). The CDR3 sequence: CASSSPGTSGRWEIQETQYF. For the CDR3, the DNA is TGTGCCAGCAGTTCTCCCGGGACTAGCGGGAGGTGGGAGATCCAAGAGACCCAGTACTTC.

This chain joins TRBV11-3 and TRBJ2-7, with D tentatively TRBD1 (5 bases). Germline values: CDR1 SGHNT, CDR2 YENEEA. V was shortened by 8 bases and J by 7 bases, with 30 bases between the two germline ends. CDR3 length: 17 amino acids. Here the CDR3 reads CASSQVGSGIISAEQYF. In nucleotides, the CDR3 is TGTGCCAGCTCCCAGGTGGGGTCAGGGATCATAAGCGCGGAGCAGTACTTC.

J is TRBJ1-4 and V is TRBV28; D perhaps matches TRBD1 (5 bases). The V end was cut by 7 bases, the J end by 8 bases, with 17 bases between. Per the germline V gene, CDR1 is MDHEN and CDR2 is SYDVKM. This CDR3 region has 14 residues. This CDR3 reads CASTPRGDGEKLFF. CDR3 DNA: TGTGCCAGCACCCCTCGAGGGGATGGAGAAAAACTGTTTTTT.

The V call is TRBV10-1, the J call TRBJ1-5; TRBD1 might be the D (5 bases). Trimming cost V 3 bases and J 6 bases, with 9 bases left between them. The germline CDR1 and CDR2 sequences are WNHNN and SYGVQD (reference sequence). CDR3 length: 13 amino acids. CDR3 loop: CASSDSGTQPQHF. CDR3 nucleotide sequence: TGCGCCAGCAGTGATTCAGGGACTCAGCCCCAGCATTTT.

The chain couples TRBV5-1 to TRBJ2-2, with 8 positions matching TRBD2. V lost 2 bases, J lost 0 bases, and 3 bases stayed unmatched. The CDR3 is made up of 16 amino acids. Germline V gives CDR1 SGHRS, CDR2 YFSETQ. Here the CDR3 DNA reads TGCGCCAGCAGCTTATCCGGGAGGGCGAACACCGGGGAGCTGTTTTTT. It yields the protein CASSLSGRANTGELFF.

Many counts were recorded for this clone. The V gene is TRBV30, the J gene TRBJ1-1; 7 positions match TRBD1. CDR1 GTSNPN and CDR2 SVGIG come from the germline V gene (reference sequence). After removal of 5 bases from V and 6 bases from J, the junction contained 9 bases not matched to a gene. The CDR3 covers 13 residues. The CDR3 sequence: CAWQGGRAAEAFF. The CDR3 DNA is TGTGCCTGGCAGGGGGGCAGGGCGGCTGAAGCTTTCTTT.

This chain connects TRBV6-5 to TRBJ2-7; D may be TRBD2 (6 bases). Trimming left V 8 bases short and J 6 bases short, with 17 bases between. This CDR3 has 13 residues. CDR1 is MNHEY and CDR2 is SVGAGI in the germline V gene. The CDR3: CASRARGLGEQYF. CDR3 coding DNA: TGTGCCAGCCGAGCTCGGGGACTTGGCGAGCAGTACTTC.

This clone occurred a few times. This chain links TRBV5-1 with TRBJ2-5; D uncertain. Trimming removed 0 bases at V and 4 bases at J, with 7 bases between. CDR1 and CDR2 (germline): SGHRS, YFSETQ. The length of the CDR3 is 13 residues. The CDR3 is CASSLALGETQYF. Written as DNA, the CDR3 is TGCGCCAGCAGCTTGGCCCTGGGAGAGACCCAGTACTTC.

CDR3 sequence: CASSRRTGGETQYF. DNA of the CDR3: TGTGCCAGCAGCCGCCGGACAGGGGGAGAGACCCAGTACTTC. This chain connects TRBV6-5 to TRBJ2-5, with 10 bases fitting TRBD1. The CDR3 totals 14 residues. V gave up 6 bases and J gave up 4 bases; unmatched junction bases: 5. Per germline, CDR1 MNHEY and CDR2 SVGAGI.

As regards this clone: Different DNA sequences within this sample yield the same CDR3. The CDR3 is CASSRIGGDVGETQYF. The DNA of the CDR3 is TGCGCCAGCAGCCGAATAGGGGGCGATGTGGGGGAGACCCAGTACTTC. The rearrangement uses TRBV4-1 and TRBJ2-5, with 7 bases aligning to TRBD1. V trimming: 4 bases; J trimming: 5 bases; junction bases outside the gene matches: 13. CDR3 length: 16 amino acids. Germline V gene lookup returns CDR1 MGHRA and CDR2 YSYEKL.